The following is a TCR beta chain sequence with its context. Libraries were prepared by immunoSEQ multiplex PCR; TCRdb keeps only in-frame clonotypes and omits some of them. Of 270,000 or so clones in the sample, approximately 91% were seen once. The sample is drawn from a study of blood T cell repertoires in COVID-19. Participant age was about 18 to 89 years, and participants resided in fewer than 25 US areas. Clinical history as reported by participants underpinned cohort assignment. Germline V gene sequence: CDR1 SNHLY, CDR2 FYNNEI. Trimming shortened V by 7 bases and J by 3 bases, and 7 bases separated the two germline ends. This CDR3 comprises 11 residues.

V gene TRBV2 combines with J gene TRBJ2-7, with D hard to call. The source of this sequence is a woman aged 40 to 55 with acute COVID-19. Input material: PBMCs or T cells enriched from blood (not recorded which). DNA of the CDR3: TGTGCCAGCACGGGTGGCTACGAGCAGTACTTC. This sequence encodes CASTGGYEQYF.